This T cell receptor beta chain was sequenced during a study of cytomegalovirus exposure and HLA in healthy donors. Primers for the PCR totalled 60 Vbeta and 13 Jbeta. This table comes from immunoSEQ multiplex PCR, and its TCRdb copy is limited to in-frame clones, with some not included. The data contain 100,000 to 150,000 clones, 70% to 85% of them singletons. There are a few counts of this clone. Germline CDR1 and CDR2: MNHEY and SVGAGI. This CDR3 has 15 amino acids. V lost 6 bases, J lost 1 base, and 16 bases lay in between. The sequence was obtained from a female donor in good health and CMV-seronegative. Sequences were obtained from PBMCs. The chain couples TRBV6-5 to TRBJ2-7, with D possibly being TRBD2 (5 bases). In DNA form, the CDR3 reads TGTGCCAGCAGCAACCCCGGACTGGGATCCTACGAGCAGTACTTC. This codes for CASSNPGLGSYEQYF.